The sequence of this TCR beta chain was determined in a study of monozygotic twins with inflammatory bowel disease. With respect to this clonotype: Its target is not known.

Total RNA amounting to about 3,500 ng went into each TCR library. Via template switching, UMIs carrying a 6-nucleotide sample barcode were introduced. TCRdb reprocessed the 5' RACE reads, keeping one entry per CDR3 protein, no DNA. This specimen shows around 410,000 distinct CDR3 sequences; the ten leading clones hold under 3%. There are 13 residues in the CDR3. Notes on the study in general: In these data, no single strong IBD-associated signal or clonotype received support. Relative clonotype sharing with others was diminished in IBD patients versus healthy twins, particularly with disease activity.

Specimen: blood. The receptor was isolated from a human donor with ulcerative colitis or Crohn's disease, or a healthy co-twin of an affected twin (not recorded which). The genes are TRBV12-3 or TRBV12-4 and TRBJ1-5; the D gene TCRdb calls, TRBD1, cannot be checked with no DNA. CDR3 residues: CATSGGGGEPQHF.